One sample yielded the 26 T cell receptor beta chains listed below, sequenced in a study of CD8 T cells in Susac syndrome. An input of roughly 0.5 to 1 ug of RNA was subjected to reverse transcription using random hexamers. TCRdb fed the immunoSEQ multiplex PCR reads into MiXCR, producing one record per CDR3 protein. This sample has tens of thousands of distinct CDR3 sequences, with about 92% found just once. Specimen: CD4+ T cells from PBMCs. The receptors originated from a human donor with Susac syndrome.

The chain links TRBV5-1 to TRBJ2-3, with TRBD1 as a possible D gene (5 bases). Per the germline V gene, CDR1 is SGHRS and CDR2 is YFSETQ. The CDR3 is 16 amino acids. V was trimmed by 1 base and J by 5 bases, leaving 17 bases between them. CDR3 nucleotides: TGCGCCAGCAGCTTGAATACAGGAAGGATGGTAGATACGCAGTATTTT. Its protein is CASSLNTGRMVDTQYF.

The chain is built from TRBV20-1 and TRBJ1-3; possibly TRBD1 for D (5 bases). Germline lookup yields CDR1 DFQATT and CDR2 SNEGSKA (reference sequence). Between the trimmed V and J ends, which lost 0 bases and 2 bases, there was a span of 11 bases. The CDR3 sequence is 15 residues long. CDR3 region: CSARDGGHPGNTIYF. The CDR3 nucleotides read TGCAGTGCTAGAGATGGCGGACATCCTGGAAACACCATATATTTT.

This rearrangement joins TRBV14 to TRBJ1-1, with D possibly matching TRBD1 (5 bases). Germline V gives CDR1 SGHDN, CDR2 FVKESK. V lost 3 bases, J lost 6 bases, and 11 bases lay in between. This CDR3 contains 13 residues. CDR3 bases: TGTGCCAGCAGCCACCTCCGGGGCTCTGAAGCTTTCTTT. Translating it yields CASSHLRGSEAFF.

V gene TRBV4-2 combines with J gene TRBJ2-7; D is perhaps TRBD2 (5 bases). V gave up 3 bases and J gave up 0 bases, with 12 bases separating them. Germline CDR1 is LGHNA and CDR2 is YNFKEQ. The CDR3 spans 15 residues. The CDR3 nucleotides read TGTGCCAGCAGCCAGAGTATCGGGAACTCCTACGAGCAGTACTTC. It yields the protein CASSQSIGNSYEQYF.

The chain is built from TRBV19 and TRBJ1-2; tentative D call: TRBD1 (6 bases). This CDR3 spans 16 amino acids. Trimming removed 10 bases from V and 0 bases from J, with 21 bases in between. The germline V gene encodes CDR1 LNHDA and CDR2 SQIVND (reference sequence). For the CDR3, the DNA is TGTGCCACCAAAAATAGGGACACCAATGCTAACTATGGCTACACCTTC. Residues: CATKNRDTNANYGYTF. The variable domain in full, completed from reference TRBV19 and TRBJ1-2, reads DGGITQSPKYLFRKEGQNVTLSCEQNLNHDAMYWYRQDPGQGLRLIYYSQIVNDFQKGDIAEGYSVSREKKESFPLTVTSAQKNPTAFYLCATKNRDTNANYGYTFGSGTRLTVV.

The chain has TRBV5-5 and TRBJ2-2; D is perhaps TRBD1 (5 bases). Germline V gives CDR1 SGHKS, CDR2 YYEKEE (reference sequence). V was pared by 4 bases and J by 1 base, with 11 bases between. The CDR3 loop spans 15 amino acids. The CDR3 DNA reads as TGTGCCAGCAGCGGCCACAGGATGAACACCGGGGAGCTGTTTTTT. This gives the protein CASSGHRMNTGELFF.

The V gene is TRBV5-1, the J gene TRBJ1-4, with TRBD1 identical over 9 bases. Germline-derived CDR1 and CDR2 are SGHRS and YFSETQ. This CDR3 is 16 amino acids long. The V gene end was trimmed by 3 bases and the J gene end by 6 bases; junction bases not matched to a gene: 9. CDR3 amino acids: CASSSGQGRKDEKLFF. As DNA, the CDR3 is TGCGCCAGCAGCTCCGGACAGGGGAGGAAGGATGAAAAACTGTTTTTT.

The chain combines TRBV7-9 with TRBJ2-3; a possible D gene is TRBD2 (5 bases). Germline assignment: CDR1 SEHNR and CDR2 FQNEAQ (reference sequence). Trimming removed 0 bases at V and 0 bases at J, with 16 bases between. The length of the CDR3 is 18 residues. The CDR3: CASSLAVSQRGSTDTQYF. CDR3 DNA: TGTGCCAGCAGCTTAGCAGTGAGCCAGCGAGGGAGCACAGATACGCAGTATTTT.

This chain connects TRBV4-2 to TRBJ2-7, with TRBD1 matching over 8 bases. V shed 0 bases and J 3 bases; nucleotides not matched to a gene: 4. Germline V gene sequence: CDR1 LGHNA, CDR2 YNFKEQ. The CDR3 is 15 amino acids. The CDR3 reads CASSQDGQGLYEQYF. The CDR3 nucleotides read TGTGCCAGCAGCCAAGATGGACAGGGACTCTACGAGCAGTACTTC.

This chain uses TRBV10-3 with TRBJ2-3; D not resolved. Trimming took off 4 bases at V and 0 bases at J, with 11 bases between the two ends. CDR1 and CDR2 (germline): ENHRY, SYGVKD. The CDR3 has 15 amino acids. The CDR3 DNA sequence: TGTGCCATCAGTGTCAGAGACCCTAGCACAGATACGCAGTATTTT. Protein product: CAISVRDPSTDTQYF.

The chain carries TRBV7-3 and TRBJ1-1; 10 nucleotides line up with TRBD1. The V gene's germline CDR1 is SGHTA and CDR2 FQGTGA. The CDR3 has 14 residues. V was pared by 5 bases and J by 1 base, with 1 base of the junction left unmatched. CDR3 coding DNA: TGTGCCAGCAGCCGACAGGGGGCGAACACTGAAGCTTTCTTT. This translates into CASSRQGANTEAFF.

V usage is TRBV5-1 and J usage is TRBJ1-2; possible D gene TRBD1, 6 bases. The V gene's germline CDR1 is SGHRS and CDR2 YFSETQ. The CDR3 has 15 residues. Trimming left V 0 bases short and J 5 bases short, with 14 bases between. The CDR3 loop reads CASSLEIDRTYGYTF. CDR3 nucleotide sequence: TGCGCCAGCAGCTTGGAAATCGACAGGACATATGGCTACACCTTC.

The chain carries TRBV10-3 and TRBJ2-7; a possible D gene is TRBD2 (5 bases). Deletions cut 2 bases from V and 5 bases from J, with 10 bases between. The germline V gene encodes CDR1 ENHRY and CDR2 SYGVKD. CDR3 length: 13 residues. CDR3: CAISERNGDEQYF. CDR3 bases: TGTGCCATCAGTGAGAGGAACGGGGACGAGCAGTACTTC.

CDR3 region: CASSYGGREAFF. CDR3 sequence (DNA): TGTGCCAGCAGTTACGGGGGCAGGGAAGCTTTCTTT. The chain uses TRBV6-2 or TRBV6-3 and TRBJ1-1; the D gene is possibly TRBD1 (6 bases). The CDR3 has 12 amino acids. Per the germline V gene, CDR1 is MNHEY and CDR2 is SVGEGT. Trimming cost V 2 bases and J 8 bases, with 9 bases left between them.

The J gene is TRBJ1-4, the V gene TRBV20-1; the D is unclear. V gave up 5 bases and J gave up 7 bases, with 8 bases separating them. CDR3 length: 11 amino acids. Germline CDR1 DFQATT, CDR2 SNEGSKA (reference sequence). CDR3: CSAPRVEKLFF. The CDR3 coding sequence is TGCAGTGCTCCACGGGTTGAAAAACTGTTTTTT.

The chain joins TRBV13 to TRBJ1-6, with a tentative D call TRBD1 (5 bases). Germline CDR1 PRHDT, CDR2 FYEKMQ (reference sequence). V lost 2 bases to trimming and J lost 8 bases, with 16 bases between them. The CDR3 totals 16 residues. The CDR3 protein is CASSLSFGQGDSPLHF. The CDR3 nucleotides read TGTGCCAGCAGCTTATCCTTCGGACAAGGAGATTCACCCCTCCACTTT.

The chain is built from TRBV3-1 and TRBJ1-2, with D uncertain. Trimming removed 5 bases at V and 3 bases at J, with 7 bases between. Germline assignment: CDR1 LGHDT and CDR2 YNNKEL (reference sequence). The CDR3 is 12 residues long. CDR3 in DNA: TGTGCCAGCAGCACCGGATACTATGGCTACACCTTC. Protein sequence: CASSTGYYGYTF.

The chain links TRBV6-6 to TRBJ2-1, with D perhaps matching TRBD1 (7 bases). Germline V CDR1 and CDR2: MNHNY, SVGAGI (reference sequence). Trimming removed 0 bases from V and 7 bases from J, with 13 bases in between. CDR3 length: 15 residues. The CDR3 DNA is TGTGCCAGCAGTTACTCGGCGCAGGGGGGTAATGAGCAGTTCTTC. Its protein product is CASSYSAQGGNEQFF.

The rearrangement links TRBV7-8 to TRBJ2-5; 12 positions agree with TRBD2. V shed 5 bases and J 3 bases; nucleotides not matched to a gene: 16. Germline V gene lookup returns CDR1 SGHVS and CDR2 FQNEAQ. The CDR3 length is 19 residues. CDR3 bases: TGTGCCAGCAGCAAATATATTGGACTAGCGGGGCCACCAAAAGAGACCCAGTACTTC. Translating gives CASSKYIGLAGPPKETQYF. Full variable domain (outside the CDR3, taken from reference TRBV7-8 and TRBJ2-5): GAGVSQSPRYKVAKRGQDVALRCDPISGHVSLFWYQQALGQGPEFLTYFQNEAQLDKSGLPSDRFFAERPEGSVSTLKIQRTQQEDSAVYLCASSKYIGLAGPPKETQYFGPGTRLLVL.

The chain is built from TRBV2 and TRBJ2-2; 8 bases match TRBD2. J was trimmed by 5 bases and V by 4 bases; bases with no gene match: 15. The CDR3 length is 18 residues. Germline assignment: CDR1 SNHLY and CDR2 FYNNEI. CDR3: CASSGYGGAGQRTGELFF. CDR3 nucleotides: TGTGCCAGCAGTGGATACGGGGGGGCCGGGCAAAGGACCGGGGAGCTGTTTTTT.

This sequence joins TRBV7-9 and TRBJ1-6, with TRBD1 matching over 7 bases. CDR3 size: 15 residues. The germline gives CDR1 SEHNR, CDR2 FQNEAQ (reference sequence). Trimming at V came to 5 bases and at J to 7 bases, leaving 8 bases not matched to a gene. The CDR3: CASSQTGTVNSPLHF. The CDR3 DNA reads TGTGCCAGCAGCCAAACCGGGACAGTAAATTCACCCCTCCACTTT.

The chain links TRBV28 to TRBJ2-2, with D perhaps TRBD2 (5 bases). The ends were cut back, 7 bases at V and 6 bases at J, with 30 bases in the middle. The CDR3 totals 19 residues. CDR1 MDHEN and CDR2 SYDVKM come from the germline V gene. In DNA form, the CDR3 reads TGTGCCAGCACCTACCCGTCGTTGGGGAGTGTCCGTGACTCCGGGGAGCTGTTTTTT. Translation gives CASTYPSLGSVRDSGELFF.

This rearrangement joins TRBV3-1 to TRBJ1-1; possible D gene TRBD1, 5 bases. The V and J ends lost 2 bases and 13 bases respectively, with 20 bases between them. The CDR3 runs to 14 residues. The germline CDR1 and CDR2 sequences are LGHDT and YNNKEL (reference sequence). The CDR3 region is CASSQYTRQTESFF. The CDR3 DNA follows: TGTGCCAGCAGCCAATACACCCGGCAGACAGAAAGTTTCTTT.

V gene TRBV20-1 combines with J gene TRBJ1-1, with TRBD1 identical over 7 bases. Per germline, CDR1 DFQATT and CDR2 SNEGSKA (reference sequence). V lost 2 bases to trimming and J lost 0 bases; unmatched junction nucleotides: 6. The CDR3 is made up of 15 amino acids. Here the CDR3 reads CSARRTGTMNTEAFF. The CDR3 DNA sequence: TGCAGTGCTAGAAGGACAGGTACGATGAACACTGAAGCTTTCTTT.

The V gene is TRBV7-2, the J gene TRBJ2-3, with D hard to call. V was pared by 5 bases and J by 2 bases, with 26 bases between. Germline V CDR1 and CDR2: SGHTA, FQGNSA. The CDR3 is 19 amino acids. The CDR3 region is CASSLQPPRLLINTDTQYF. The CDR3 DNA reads TGTGCCAGCAGCCTCCAACCCCCTAGGCTCCTAATTAACACAGATACGCAGTATTTT.

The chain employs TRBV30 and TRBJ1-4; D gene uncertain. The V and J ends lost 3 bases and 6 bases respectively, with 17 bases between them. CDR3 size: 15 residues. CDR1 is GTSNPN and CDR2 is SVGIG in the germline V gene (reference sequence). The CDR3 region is CAWSGEITRDEKLFF. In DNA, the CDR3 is TGTGCCTGGAGCGGTGAGATCACTCGGGATGAAAAACTGTTTTTT. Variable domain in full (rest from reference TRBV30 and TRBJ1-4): SQTIHQWPATLVQPVGSPLSLECTVEGTSNPNLYWYRQAAGRGLQLLFYSVGIGQISSEVPQNLSASRPQDRQFILSSKKLLLSDSGFYLCAWSGEITRDEKLFFGSGTQLSVL.